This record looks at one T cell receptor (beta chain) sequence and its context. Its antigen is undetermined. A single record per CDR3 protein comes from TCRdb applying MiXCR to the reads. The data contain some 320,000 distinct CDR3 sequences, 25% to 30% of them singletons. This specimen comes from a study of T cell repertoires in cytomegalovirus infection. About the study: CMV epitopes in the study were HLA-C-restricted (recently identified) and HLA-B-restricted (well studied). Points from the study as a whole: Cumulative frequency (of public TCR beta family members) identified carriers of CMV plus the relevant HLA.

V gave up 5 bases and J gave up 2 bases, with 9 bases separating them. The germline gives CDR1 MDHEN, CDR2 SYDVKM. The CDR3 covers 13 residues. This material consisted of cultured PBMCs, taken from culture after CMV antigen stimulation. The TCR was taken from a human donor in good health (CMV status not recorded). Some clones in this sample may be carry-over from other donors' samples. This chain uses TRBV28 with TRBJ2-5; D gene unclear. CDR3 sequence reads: CASSPPMQETQYF. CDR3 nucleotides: TGTGCCAGCAGTCCCCCGATGCAAGAGACCCAGTACTTC. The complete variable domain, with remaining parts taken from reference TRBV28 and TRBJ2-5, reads DVKVTQSSRYLVKRTGEKVFLECVQDMDHENMFWYRQDPGLGLRLIYFSYDVKMKEKGDIPEGYSVSREKKERFSLILESASTNQTSMYLCASSPPMQETQYFGPGTRLLVL.